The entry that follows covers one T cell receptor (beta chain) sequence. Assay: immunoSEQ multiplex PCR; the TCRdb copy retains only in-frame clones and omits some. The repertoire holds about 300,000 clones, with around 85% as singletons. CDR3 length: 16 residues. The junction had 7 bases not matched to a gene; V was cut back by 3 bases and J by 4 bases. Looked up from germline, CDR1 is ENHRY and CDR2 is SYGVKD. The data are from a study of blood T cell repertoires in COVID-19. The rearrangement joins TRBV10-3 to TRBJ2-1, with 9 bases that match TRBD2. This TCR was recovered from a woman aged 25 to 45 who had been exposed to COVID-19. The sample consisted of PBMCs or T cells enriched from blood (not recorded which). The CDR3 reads CAISEPTSGQYNEQFF. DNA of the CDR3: TGTGCCATCAGTGAACCGACTAGCGGCCAATACAATGAGCAGTTCTTC.